The T cell receptor (beta chain) described here comes from a study of monozygotic twins with inflammatory bowel disease. Blood was drawn at about 2.6 ml per donor. The template-switching step introduced UMIs that carried a 6-nucleotide sample barcode. Reprocessing the 5' RACE reads, TCRdb reports a single entry for every CDR3 protein and omits DNA. This sample contains about 99,000 distinct CDR3 sequences. Comments on this clonotype: Its antigen is as yet unknown.

The study, taken as a whole, reports: For IBD patients, clonotypes shared with others were fewer than for healthy twins, especially with disease activity. Compared with healthy co-twins, IBD patients showed reduced TCRbeta repertoire diversity by inverse Simpson.

Germline-derived CDR1 and CDR2 are SGHRS and YFSETQ. The CDR3 totals 16 residues. Sequencing was performed on blood. The chain has TRBV5-1 and TRBJ2-5; with no DNA, the TCRdb D assignment of TRBD1 cannot be verified. This clonotype originated in a human donor with ulcerative colitis or Crohn's disease, or a healthy co-twin of an affected twin (not recorded which). CDR3 sequence reads: CASSLATGGHQETQYF.